Detailed here is one T cell receptor (beta chain). What it binds is not known. The source of the sample is a study of cytomegalovirus exposure and HLA in healthy donors. In the PCR, 60 Vbeta and 13 Jbeta primers were used. The table came from immunoSEQ multiplex PCR; TCRdb's copy has only in-frame clones and leaves some out. Of roughly 100,000 clones listed, roughly 85% are singletons. General study points: Analysis was carried out at a later point, and it linked a missense DCLRE1C variant to TCR beta V- and J-gene trimming.

This receptor was obtained from a man aged 55 to 70 in good health and CMV-seropositive. The source material was PBMCs.

The CDR3 loop is CASSFRQGVVKNIQYF. As DNA, the CDR3 is TGTGCCAGCAGTTTCCGACAGGGTGTGGTCAAAAACATTCAGTACTTC. This chain links TRBV6-6 with TRBJ2-4; 7 nucleotides line up with TRBD1. There are 16 residues in the CDR3. Per germline, CDR1 MNHNY and CDR2 SVGAGI (reference sequence). Unmatched junction bases numbered 9, after V lost 4 bases and J lost 3 bases.